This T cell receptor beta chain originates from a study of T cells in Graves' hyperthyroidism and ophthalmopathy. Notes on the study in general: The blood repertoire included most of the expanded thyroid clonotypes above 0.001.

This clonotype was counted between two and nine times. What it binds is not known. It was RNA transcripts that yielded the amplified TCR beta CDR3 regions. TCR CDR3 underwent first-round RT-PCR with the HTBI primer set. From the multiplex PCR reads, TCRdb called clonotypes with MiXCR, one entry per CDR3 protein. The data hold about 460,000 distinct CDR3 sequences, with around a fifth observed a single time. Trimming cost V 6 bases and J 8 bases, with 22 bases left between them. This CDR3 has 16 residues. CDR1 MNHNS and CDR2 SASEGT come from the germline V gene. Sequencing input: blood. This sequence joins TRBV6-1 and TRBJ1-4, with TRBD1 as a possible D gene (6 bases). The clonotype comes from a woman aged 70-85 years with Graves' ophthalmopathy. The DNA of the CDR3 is TGTGCCAGCAGGGTACCGGGGGGCACCGGCGGCGAAAAACTGTTTTTT. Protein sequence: CASRVPGGTGGEKLFF.